This T cell receptor beta chain was retrieved from a study of post-analysis software for immune sequencing data (dated by TCRdb to the mid-2010s). About the study as a whole: Relapsing-remitting, secondary progressive and progressive-relapsing multiple sclerosis were recorded as disease courses, and subtype annotation was lacking for some patients. Patient repertoires were compared against about a dozen previously published healthy control repertoires from donors aged 6 to 25 years. A subset of samples was prepared in parallel using single-end sample barcoding, then pooled and co-amplified after Illumina adapter ligation.

To demonstrate the VDJtools post-analysis software, the study profiled TCR beta repertoires from the peripheral blood of about 13 young patients with multiple sclerosis. The multiple sclerosis patients were children and adolescents ranging in age from roughly 6 to 15 years. This clonotype was counted between two and nine times. It lacks a known antigen. A junction end diverges from the germline sequence, so it may reflect a read error. The receptor library was made with PCR. Instrument used: Illumina HiSeq 2500. Unique molecular identifiers were incorporated into TCR beta cDNA libraries to reduce PCR and sequencing biases. Roughly 0.5 million cDNA molecules were obtained per 1 to 10 million input T cells, so each molecule approximated one T cell. The patient libraries were prepared and sequenced using the same protocol as the earlier healthy control dataset. Samples belonging to the same batch were prepared together, multiplexed and sequenced on a shared HiSeq lane. The original pipeline was this. MIGEC handled the raw barcoded reads, throwing out single-read molecular identifier groups before consensus assembly and CDR3 extraction. VDJtools was used for post-analysis of the clonotype tables, and diversity was normalized by down-sampling every dataset to the size of the smallest sample. To correct batch-related cross-sample contamination, repertoire overlap clustering matched CDR3 amino acid sequences but not nucleotide sequences. TCRdb reanalyzed the raw reads on its own, using fastp at Q25 for trimming and MiXCR for clone calling, and kept in-frame beta chains. Here each entry gathers all rows of one CDR3 protein and keeps the most common genes and DNA. TCRdb, not the original authors, processed these V and J calls. The sample records roughly 800,000 distinct CDR3 sequences, roughly half of which are singletons. About 4.8% of the sample is in the top ten clones.

The germline V gene encodes CDR1 SSHAT and CDR2 FNYEAQ (reference sequence). Spanning cysteine to phenylalanine, the CDR3 consists of 16 amino acids. Of all the DNA, just the CDR3 is kept, 48 bases in frame from base 1. Beyond this particular receptor, the publication reports: Compared with controls, multiple sclerosis patients had significantly lower normalized Chao1 diversity, a finding suggesting substantial peripheral T-cell clonal expansion. Direct clustering with F measure revealed strong co-clustering of samples prepared in the same batch, which led to a batch-effect correction. Patients showed significantly higher frequencies than controls for about 5 TRBV segments, among them TRBV5-6, TRBV5-1 and TRBV20-1. The control group was slightly older than the multiple sclerosis patient group.

Rearrangement joined TRBV7-7 to TRBJ2-1; the D region possibly corresponds to TRBD2 (5 bases align). Sequencing input: blood. This TCR derives from a girl between 5 and 17 years old with multiple sclerosis. The DNA is TGTGCTAGCAGCTTACTTAGCTCAAGCGGCTACAATGAGCAGTTCTTC. Translated, it gives CASSLLSSSGYNEQFF.